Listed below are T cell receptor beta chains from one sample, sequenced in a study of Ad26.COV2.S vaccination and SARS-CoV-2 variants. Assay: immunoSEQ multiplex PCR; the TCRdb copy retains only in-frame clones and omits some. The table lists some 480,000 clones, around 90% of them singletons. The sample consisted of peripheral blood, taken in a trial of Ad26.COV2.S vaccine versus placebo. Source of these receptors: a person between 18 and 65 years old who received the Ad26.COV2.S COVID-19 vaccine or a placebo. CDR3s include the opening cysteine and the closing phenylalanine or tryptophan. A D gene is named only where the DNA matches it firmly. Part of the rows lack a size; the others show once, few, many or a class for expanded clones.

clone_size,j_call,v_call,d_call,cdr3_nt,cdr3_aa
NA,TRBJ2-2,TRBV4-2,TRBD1,TGTGCCAGCAGCCAAGAGCTCCCTGTGACAGGGTGGGGCACCGGGGAGCTGTTTTTT,CASSQELPVTGWGTGELFF
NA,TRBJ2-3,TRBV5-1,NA,TGCGCCAGCAGCTTGGTAGTCGGTGGCACAGATACGCAGTATTTT,CASSLVVGGTDTQYF
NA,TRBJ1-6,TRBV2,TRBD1,TGTGCCAGCAGAACCGGACAGGCTCATAATTCACCCCTCCACTTT,CASRTGQAHNSPLHF
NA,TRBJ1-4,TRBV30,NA,TGTGCCTGGAGTCCCGGTTTGGGTAATGAAAAACTGTTTTTT,CAWSPGLGNEKLFF
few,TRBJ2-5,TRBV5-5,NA,TGTGCCAGCAGCTTGGCCGGGTTAGCGGTGTACCAAGAGACCCAGTACTTC,CASSLAGLAVYQETQYF
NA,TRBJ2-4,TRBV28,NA,TGTGCCAGCAGTTTCCCGAGGGGAGGGGGAAACATTCAGTACTTC,CASSFPRGGGNIQYF
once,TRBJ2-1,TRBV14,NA,TGTGCCAGCAGCCAAAAAACCAGGGGTAATGAGCAGTTCTTC,CASSQKTRGNEQFF
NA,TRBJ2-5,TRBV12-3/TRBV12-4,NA,TGTGCCTCAAGACCTCCAGGGAAGGAGACCCAGTACTTC,CASRPPGKETQYF
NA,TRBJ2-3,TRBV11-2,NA,TGTGCCAGCAGCTTAGATGCGGCGGCCACAGATACGCAGTATTTT,CASSLDAAATDTQYF
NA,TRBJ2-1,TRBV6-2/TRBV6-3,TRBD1,TGTGCCAGCAGTTACCAGGGGGAAAACAATGAGCAGTTCTTC,CASSYQGENNEQFF
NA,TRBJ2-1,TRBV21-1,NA,TGTGCCAGCAGCAAACAGGAACCTGATAGCGGACGCTCCTACAATGAGCAGTTCTTC,CASSKQEPDSGRSYNEQFF
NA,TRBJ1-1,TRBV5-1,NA,TGCGCCAGCAGCTTGGGAGCAGGGATCTCGAACACTGAAGCTTTCTTT,CASSLGAGISNTEAFF
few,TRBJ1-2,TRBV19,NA,TGTGCCAGTAGTAAAGGATTTAATGACGGCTACACCTTC,CASSKGFNDGYTF
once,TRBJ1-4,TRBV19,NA,TGTGCCAGTACAGAAGTAGGGGAAAAACTGTTTTTT,CASTEVGEKLFF
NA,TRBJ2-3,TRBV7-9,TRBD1,TGTGCCAGCAGCCTACAGACAGGGTTGGCCACAGATACGCAGTATTTT,CASSLQTGLATDTQYF
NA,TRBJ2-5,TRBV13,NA,TGTGCCAGCAGCTTTGGGGAGACCCAGTACTTC,CASSFGETQYF
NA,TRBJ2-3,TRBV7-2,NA,TGTGCCAGCAGCTTAGTCTGGGGCGGGGCAGATACGCAGTATTTT,CASSLVWGGADTQYF
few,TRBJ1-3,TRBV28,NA,TGTGCCAGCACCTCTGGAAACACCATATATTTT,CASTSGNTIYF
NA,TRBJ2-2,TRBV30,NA,TGTGCCTGGAGTAAAAACACCGGGGAGCTGTTTTTT,CAWSKNTGELFF
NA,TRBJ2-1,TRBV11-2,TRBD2,TGTGCCAGCAGCCGAGCCTCTAGCGGACGTCCCTACAATGAGCAGTTCTTC,CASSRASSGRPYNEQFF
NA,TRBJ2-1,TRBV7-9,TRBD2,TGTGCCAGCAGCACCCGACTAGCGGGAGGCAATGAGCAGTTCTTC,CASSTRLAGGNEQFF
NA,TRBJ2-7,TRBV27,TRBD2,TGTGCCAGCAGTTCTGAAACTAGCGGGAGACGGGAGCAGTACTTC,CASSSETSGRREQYF
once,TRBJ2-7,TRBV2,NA,TGTGCCGTGATGGAGGGGAGCTCCTACGAGCAGTACTTC,CAVMEGSSYEQYF
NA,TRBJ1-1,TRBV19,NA,TGTGCCAGTAGTATTGGGAGGGGAACTGAAGCTTTCTTT,CASSIGRGTEAFF
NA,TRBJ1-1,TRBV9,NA,TGTGCCAGCAGCGAGGGCCCTTACACTGAAGCTTTCTTT,CASSEGPYTEAFF
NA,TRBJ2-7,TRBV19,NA,TGTGCCAGTAGTAATGGACAGCTCAAGCAGTACTTC,CASSNGQLKQYF
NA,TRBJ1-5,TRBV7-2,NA,TGTGCCAGCAGCTTAGACCGGGGGGCTTGGCAGCCCCAGCATTTT,CASSLDRGAWQPQHF
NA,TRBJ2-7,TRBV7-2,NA,TGTGCCAGCAGCACTCGACAGGCCTACGAGCAGTACTTC,CASSTRQAYEQYF
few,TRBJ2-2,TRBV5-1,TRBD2,TGCGCCAGCAGCTTAAGGCTAGCGGGAGTCACCGGGGAGCTGTTTTTT,CASSLRLAGVTGELFF
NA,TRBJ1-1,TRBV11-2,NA,TGTGCCAGCAGCCCCGCAGGGGTGACCACTGAAGCTTTCTTT,CASSPAGVTTEAFF
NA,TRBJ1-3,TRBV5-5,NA,TGTGCCAGCAGCCCCGCGCCCTCTGGAAACACCATATATTTT,CASSPAPSGNTIYF
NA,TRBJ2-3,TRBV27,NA,TGTGCCAGCAGTTTTCGAACCCGGGTCCTTCAGGCAGATACGCAGTATTTT,CASSFRTRVLQADTQYF
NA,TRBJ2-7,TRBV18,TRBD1,TGTGCCAGCTCACCGCAACAGGGGGCTTTCACCTACGAGCAGTACTTC,CASSPQQGAFTYEQYF
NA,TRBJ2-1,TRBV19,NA,TGTGCCAGTAGTATATGGGACTACAATGAGCAGTTCTTC,CASSIWDYNEQFF
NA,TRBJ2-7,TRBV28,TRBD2,TGTGCCAGCAGGGAAGGGACTAGCGGATCCTACGAGCAGTACTTC,CASREGTSGSYEQYF
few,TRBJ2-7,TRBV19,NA,TGTGCCAGTAGTATAGGTCCCGGGACACCTCCCTACGAGCAGTACTTC,CASSIGPGTPPYEQYF
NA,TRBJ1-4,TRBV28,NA,TGTGCCAGCAGGGATCAGGGGAATGAAAAACTGTTTTTT,CASRDQGNEKLFF
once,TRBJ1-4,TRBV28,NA,TGTGCCAGCAGTTTAGGGGGGCGCGGTTCCCAAAAACTGTTTTTT,CASSLGGRGSQKLFF
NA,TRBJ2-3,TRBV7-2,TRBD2,TGTGCCAGCAGCTTAGACGGGACTACCTACACAGATACGCAGTATTTT,CASSLDGTTYTDTQYF
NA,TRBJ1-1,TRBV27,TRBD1,TGTGCCAGCAGAACAGGGGCGCCGCCTGAAGCTTTCTTT,CASRTGAPPEAFF
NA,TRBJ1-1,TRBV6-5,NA,TGTGCCAGCAGCCTTACAGGGAACACTGAAGCTTTCTTT,CASSLTGNTEAFF
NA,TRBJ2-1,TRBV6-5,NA,TGTGCCAGCAGCCGAGGCGAGCGGTCCTACAATGAGCAGTTCTTC,CASSRGERSYNEQFF
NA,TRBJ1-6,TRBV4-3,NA,TGCGCCAGCAGCCAAGAGGACATCTCGAATTCACCCCTCCACTTT,CASSQEDISNSPLHF
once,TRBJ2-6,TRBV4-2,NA,TGTGCCAGCAGCCAAGAGGGCGGCCTCCTGGGCTCTGGGGCCAACGTCCTGACTTTC,CASSQEGGLLGSGANVLTF
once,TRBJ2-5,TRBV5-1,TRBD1,TGCGCCAGCAGCTTGGGGACAGGGTTTGAAGAGACCCAGTACTTC,CASSLGTGFEETQYF
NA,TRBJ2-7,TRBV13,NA,TGTGCCAGCAGCCCCCAGCGGGCTACTATCTACGAGCAGTACTTC,CASSPQRATIYEQYF
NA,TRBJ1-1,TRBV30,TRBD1,TGTGCCTGGAGTCGATACACAGGGGCCGTTGGCACTGAAGCTTTCTTT,CAWSRYTGAVGTEAFF
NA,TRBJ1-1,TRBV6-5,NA,TGTGCCAGCAGCCGGTCTGGGGGAGCGGGCACTGAAGCTTTCTTT,CASSRSGGAGTEAFF